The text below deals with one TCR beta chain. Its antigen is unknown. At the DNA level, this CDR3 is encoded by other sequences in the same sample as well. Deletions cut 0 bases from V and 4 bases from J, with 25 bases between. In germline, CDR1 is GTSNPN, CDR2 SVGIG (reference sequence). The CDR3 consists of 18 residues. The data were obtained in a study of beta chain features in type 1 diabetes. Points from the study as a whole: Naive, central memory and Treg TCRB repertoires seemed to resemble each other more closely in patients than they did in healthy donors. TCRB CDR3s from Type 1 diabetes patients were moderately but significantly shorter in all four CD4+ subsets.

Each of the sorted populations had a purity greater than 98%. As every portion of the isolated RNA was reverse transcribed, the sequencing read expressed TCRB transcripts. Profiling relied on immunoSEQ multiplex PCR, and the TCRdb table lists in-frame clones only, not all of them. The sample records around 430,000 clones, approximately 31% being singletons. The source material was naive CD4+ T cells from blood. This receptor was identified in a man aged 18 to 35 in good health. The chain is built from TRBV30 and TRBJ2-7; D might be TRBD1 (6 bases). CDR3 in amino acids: CAWSVQGSPGGRLYEQYF. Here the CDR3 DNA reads TGTGCCTGGAGTGTACAGGGCTCGCCCGGAGGTCGGTTGTACGAGCAGTACTTC.